Below are 10 T cell receptor beta chains sequenced from a single sample in a study of cytomegalovirus exposure and HLA in healthy donors. PCR employed 60 Vbeta and 13 Jbeta primers. The table came from immunoSEQ multiplex PCR; TCRdb's copy has only in-frame clones and leaves some out. In the table there are about 160,000 clones, approximately 81% of which are singletons. The sample comprised PBMCs. The receptors were gathered from a young man in good health and CMV-seropositive.

A single count supports this clone. This chain joins TRBV6-6 and TRBJ2-7, with TRBD2 matching 9 bases. The J segment lost 4 bases and the V segment lost 7 bases, leaving 8 bases of the junction unmatched. This CDR3 comprises 14 residues. CDR1 MNHNY and CDR2 SVGAGI come from the germline V gene (reference sequence). The chain's CDR3 is CASNDRTSAYEQYF. The CDR3, as DNA: TGTGCCAGCAACGACCGGACTAGCGCATACGAGCAGTACTTC.

This clone was picked up a small number of times. CDR3 DNA: TGTGCCATCAGTGGGGGTTTGAGCGGGGGGGCCTCGGATGAGCAGTTCTTC. It is translated as CAISGGLSGGASDEQFF. The V gene is TRBV10-3, the J gene TRBJ2-1; 10 positions agree with TRBD2. Germline CDR1 and CDR2: ENHRY and SYGVKD. This CDR3 has 17 residues. V was pared by 4 bases and J by 8 bases, with 14 bases of the junction left unmatched.

V is TRBV14 and J is TRBJ1-3; 8 positions match TRBD1. Germline V lookup: CDR1 SGHDN, CDR2 FVKESK. This CDR3 contains 15 residues. V gave up 3 bases and J gave up 2 bases; unmatched junction bases: 3. CDR3 protein: CASSHGQGPGNTIYF. In nucleotides, the CDR3 is TGTGCCAGCAGCCATGGACAGGGACCTGGAAACACCATATATTTT.

The chain couples TRBV4-1 to TRBJ1-3; D unresolved. The CDR3 length is 16 residues. In germline, CDR1 is MGHRA, CDR2 YSYEKL. Trimming removed 4 bases from V and 0 bases from J, with 13 bases in between. This chain's CDR3 is CASSLAGGSSGNTIYF. CDR3 in DNA: TGCGCCAGCAGCCTCGCGGGTGGCTCCTCTGGAAACACCATATATTTT.

V and J are TRBV5-6 and TRBJ1-5; D gene uncertain. Trimming took 0 bases from V and 2 from J, leaving 9 bases between them. Germline lookup yields CDR1 SGHDT and CDR2 YYEEEE. This CDR3 is built from 15 residues. This chain's CDR3 is CASSLAVGGNQPQHF. The CDR3 bases are TGTGCCAGCAGCTTGGCCGTCGGAGGCAATCAGCCCCAGCATTTT.

The chain uses TRBV15 and TRBJ2-2; 11 bases are a match to TRBD2. The ends lost 0 bases at V and 6 bases at J; junction bases unmatched: 6. The germline V gene encodes CDR1 LNHNV and CDR2 YYDKDF (reference sequence). The CDR3 has 17 residues. Here the CDR3 reads CATSRDRSGGAAGELFF. CDR3 in DNA: TGTGCCACCAGCAGAGATCGTAGCGGGGGGGCGGCCGGGGAGCTGTTTTTT.

The chain couples TRBV14 to TRBJ2-5, with D possibly being TRBD2 (6 bases). Germline CDR1 reads SGHDN; CDR2 reads FVKESK. Trimming shortened V by 1 base and J by 4 bases, and 10 bases separated the two germline ends. The CDR3 runs to 14 residues. In DNA, the CDR3 is TGTGCCAGCAGCCAAGTCCGGAGGGTAGAGACCCAGTACTTC. It codes for CASSQVRRVETQYF.

This sequence joins TRBV5-1 and TRBJ1-2, with a possible D match to TRBD1 (5 bases). The germline CDR1 and CDR2 sequences are SGHRS and YFSETQ. V was cut by 3 bases and J by 1 base, with 10 bases left in between. The CDR3 has 14 amino acids. CDR3 protein: CASSSTDINYGYTF. CDR3 DNA: TGCGCCAGCAGCTCGACAGATATTAACTATGGCTACACCTTC.

V usage is TRBV4-1 and J usage is TRBJ2-7; TRBD1 matches 7 bases. The germline gives CDR1 MGHRA, CDR2 YSYEKL. The ends lost 4 bases at V and 1 base at J; junction bases unmatched: 4. This CDR3 has 14 amino acids. The CDR3 loop is CASSPGQASYEQYF. CDR3 DNA: TGCGCCAGCAGCCCAGGACAGGCGTCCTACGAGCAGTACTTC.

This rearrangement joins TRBV6-5 to TRBJ1-2; 10 bases map to TRBD1. The V segment lost 5 bases and the J segment 2 bases; nucleotides outside the gene matches: 5. Germline V gene data show CDR1 as MNHEY and CDR2 as SVGAGI. This CDR3 region has 15 residues. This chain's CDR3 is CASSLLGQGNYGYTF. The CDR3 region has the DNA TGTGCCAGCAGTCTCTTGGGACAGGGGAACTATGGCTACACCTTC.